A selection of T cell receptor beta chains follows, all from one sample in a study of neurological immune-mediated disorders. TCRdb fed the 5' RACE reads into MiXCR, producing one record per CDR3 protein. The data contain roughly 61,000 distinct CDR3 sequences, about 10% of them singletons. Sequencing was carried out using PBMCs. The source is a male donor with HTLV-1-associated myelopathy (HAM/TSP). Each CDR3 is given with its conserved first and last residue. The D gene is left open where the match is weak. The size field is filled for only some rows; it gives once, few, many or a size class.

CDR3 protein: CAGLSVTSEAFF; CDR3 DNA: TGTGCCGGTCTTTCGGTGACGTCTGAAGCTTTCTTT; clone size: many; D gene: -; CDR3 length: 12; J gene: TRBJ1-1; V gene: TRBV7-2
CDR3 protein: CASSLGTGEWNTEAFF; CDR3 DNA: TGTGCCAGCAGCCTAGGGACAGGGGAATGGAACACTGAAGCTTTCTTT; clone size: many; D gene: TRBD1; CDR3 length: 16; J gene: TRBJ1-1; V gene: TRBV5-8
CDR3 protein: CASSLAFNEQFF; CDR3 DNA: TGCGCCAGCAGCTTGGCTTTTAATGAGCAGTTCTTC; clone size: many; D gene: -; CDR3 length: 12; J gene: TRBJ2-1; V gene: TRBV5-1
CDR3 protein: CASSLEGLYETQYF; CDR3 DNA: TGTGCCAGCAGCTTAGAGGGCCTATACGAGACCCAGTACTTC; clone size: many; D gene: -; CDR3 length: 14; J gene: TRBJ2-5; V gene: TRBV7-2
CDR3 protein: CSAREWRGGDEQFF; CDR3 DNA: TGCAGTGCTAGAGAGTGGCGGGGGGGCGATGAGCAGTTCTTC; clone size: many; D gene: TRBD2; CDR3 length: 14; J gene: TRBJ2-1; V gene: TRBV20-1
CDR3 protein: CSGTGEGLGREFF; CDR3 DNA: TGCAGCGGTACAGGGGAGGGCTTAGGGAGGGAGTTCTTC; clone size: few; D gene: -; CDR3 length: 13; J gene: TRBJ2-1; V gene: TRBV29-1
CDR3 protein: CASSFIGGPTYEQYF; CDR3 DNA: TGTGCCAGCAGCTTCATAGGGGGGCCTACCTACGAGCAGTACTTC; clone size: many; D gene: -; CDR3 length: 15; J gene: TRBJ2-7; V gene: TRBV7-2
CDR3 protein: CASSLALAGPYEQYF; CDR3 DNA: TGTGCCAGCAGTTTAGCACTAGCGGGACCCTACGAGCAGTACTTC; clone size: -; D gene: TRBD2; CDR3 length: 15; J gene: TRBJ2-7; V gene: TRBV27
CDR3 protein: CSAREPGYEQYF; CDR3 DNA: TGCAGTGCTAGAGAGCCAGGATACGAGCAGTACTTC; clone size: many; D gene: -; CDR3 length: 12; J gene: TRBJ2-7; V gene: TRBV20-1
CDR3 protein: CASIPGGGGELFF; CDR3 DNA: TGTGCCAGCATCCCAGGGGGCGGCGGGGAGCTGTTTTTT; clone size: many; D gene: TRBD1; CDR3 length: 13; J gene: TRBJ2-2; V gene: TRBV12-3/TRBV12-4
CDR3 protein: CASSELWETQYF; CDR3 DNA: TGTGCCAGCTCAGAGCTCTGGGAGACCCAGTACTTC; clone size: -; D gene: -; CDR3 length: 12; J gene: TRBJ2-5; V gene: TRBV18
CDR3 protein: CSAPLDRMEKLFF; CDR3 DNA: TGCAGTGCTCCCCTCGACAGAATGGAAAAACTGTTTTTT; clone size: many; D gene: -; CDR3 length: 13; J gene: TRBJ1-4; V gene: TRBV20-1
CDR3 protein: CSASFPDQPQHF; CDR3 DNA: TGCAGTGCTAGTTTCCCTGATCAGCCCCAGCATTTT; clone size: many; D gene: -; CDR3 length: 12; J gene: TRBJ1-5; V gene: TRBV20-1
CDR3 protein: CASSLPRDALAQETQYF; CDR3 DNA: TGTGCCAGCAGCTTACCTCGGGACGCTCTTGCCCAAGAGACCCAGTACTTC; clone size: many; D gene: -; CDR3 length: 17; J gene: TRBJ2-5; V gene: TRBV7-9
CDR3 protein: CASSLAPGQMNQPQHF; CDR3 DNA: TGTGCCAGCAGTTTAGCCCCGGGACAGATGAATCAGCCCCAGCATTTT; clone size: many; D gene: TRBD1; CDR3 length: 16; J gene: TRBJ1-5; V gene: TRBV12-3/TRBV12-4
CDR3 protein: CSVLDRISTDTQYF; CDR3 DNA: TGCAGCGTCCTCGACAGAATTAGCACAGATACGCAGTATTTT; clone size: many; D gene: -; CDR3 length: 14; J gene: TRBJ2-3; V gene: TRBV29-1